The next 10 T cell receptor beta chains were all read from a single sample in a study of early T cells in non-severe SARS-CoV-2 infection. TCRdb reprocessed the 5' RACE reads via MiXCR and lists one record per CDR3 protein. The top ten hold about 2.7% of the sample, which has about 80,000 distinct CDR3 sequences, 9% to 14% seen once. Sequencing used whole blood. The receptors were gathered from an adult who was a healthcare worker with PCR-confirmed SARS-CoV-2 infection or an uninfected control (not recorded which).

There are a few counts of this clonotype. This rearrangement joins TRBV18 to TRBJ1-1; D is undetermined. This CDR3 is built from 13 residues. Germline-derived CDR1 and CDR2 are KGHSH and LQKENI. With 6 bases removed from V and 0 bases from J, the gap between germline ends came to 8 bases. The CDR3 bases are TGTGCCAGCTCGCCGTCTCTGAACACTGAAGCTTTCTTT. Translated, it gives CASSPSLNTEAFF.

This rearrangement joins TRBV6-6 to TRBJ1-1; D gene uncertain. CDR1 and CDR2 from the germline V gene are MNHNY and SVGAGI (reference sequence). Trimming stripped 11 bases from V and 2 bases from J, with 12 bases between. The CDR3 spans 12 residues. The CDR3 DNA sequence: TGTGCCTTGTCAGAGCCCAACACTGAAGCTTTCTTT. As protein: CALSEPNTEAFF.

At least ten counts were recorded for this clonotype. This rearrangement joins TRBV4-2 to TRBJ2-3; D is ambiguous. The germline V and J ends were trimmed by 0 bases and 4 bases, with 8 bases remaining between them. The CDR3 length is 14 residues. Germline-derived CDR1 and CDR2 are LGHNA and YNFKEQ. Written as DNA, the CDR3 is TGTGCCAGCAGCCAAGATGAGGAATCAGATACGCAGTATTTT. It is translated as CASSQDEESDTQYF.

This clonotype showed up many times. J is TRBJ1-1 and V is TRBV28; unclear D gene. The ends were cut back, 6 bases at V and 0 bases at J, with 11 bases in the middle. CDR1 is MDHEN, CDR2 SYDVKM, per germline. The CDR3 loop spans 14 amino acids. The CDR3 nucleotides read TGTGCCAGCAGCTGGACTGTCATGAACACTGAAGCTTTCTTT. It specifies CASSWTVMNTEAFF.

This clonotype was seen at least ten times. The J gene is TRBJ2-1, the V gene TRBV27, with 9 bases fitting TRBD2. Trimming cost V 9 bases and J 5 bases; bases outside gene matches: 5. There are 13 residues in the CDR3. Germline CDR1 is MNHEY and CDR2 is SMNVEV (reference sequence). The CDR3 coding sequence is TGTGCCAGAAGACTAGCGGAAGACAATGAGCAGTTCTTC. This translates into CARRLAEDNEQFF.

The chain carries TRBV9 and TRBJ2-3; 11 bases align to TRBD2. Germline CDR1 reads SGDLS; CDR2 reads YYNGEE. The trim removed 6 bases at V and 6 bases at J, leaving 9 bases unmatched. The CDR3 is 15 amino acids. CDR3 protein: CASTTSGSRFDTQYF. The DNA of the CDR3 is TGTGCCAGCACAACTAGCGGGAGTCGGTTCGATACGCAGTATTTT.

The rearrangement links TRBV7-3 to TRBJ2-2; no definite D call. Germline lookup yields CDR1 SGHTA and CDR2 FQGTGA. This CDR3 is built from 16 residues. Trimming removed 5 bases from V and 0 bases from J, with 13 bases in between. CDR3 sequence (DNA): TGTGCCAGCAGCCTTGGGCGGCGGTCGAACACCGGGGAGCTGTTTTTT. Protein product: CASSLGRRSNTGELFF.

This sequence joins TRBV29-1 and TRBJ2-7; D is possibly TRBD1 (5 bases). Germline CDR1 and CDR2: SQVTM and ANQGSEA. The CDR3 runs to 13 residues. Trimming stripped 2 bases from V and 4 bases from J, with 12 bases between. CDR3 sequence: CSVELQGMYEQYF. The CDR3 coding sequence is TGCAGCGTTGAACTCCAGGGCATGTACGAGCAGTACTTC.

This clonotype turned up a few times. As DNA, the CDR3 is TGCAGCGTTGAAATGCAGGGGGCCTACAATGAGCAGTTCTTC. This codes for CSVEMQGAYNEQFF. The rearrangement links TRBV29-1 to TRBJ2-1; 7 bases line up with TRBD1. Germline CDR1 is SQVTM and CDR2 is ANQGSEA. This CDR3 comprises 14 residues. V was clipped by 2 bases and J by 2 bases; unmatched bases: 3.

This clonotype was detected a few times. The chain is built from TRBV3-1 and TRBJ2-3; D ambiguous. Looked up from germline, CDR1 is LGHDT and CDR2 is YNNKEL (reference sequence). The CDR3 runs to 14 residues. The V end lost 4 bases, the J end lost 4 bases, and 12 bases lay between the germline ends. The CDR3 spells CASSRALRADTQYF. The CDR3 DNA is TGTGCCAGCAGCCGCGCTTTACGGGCAGATACGCAGTATTTT.